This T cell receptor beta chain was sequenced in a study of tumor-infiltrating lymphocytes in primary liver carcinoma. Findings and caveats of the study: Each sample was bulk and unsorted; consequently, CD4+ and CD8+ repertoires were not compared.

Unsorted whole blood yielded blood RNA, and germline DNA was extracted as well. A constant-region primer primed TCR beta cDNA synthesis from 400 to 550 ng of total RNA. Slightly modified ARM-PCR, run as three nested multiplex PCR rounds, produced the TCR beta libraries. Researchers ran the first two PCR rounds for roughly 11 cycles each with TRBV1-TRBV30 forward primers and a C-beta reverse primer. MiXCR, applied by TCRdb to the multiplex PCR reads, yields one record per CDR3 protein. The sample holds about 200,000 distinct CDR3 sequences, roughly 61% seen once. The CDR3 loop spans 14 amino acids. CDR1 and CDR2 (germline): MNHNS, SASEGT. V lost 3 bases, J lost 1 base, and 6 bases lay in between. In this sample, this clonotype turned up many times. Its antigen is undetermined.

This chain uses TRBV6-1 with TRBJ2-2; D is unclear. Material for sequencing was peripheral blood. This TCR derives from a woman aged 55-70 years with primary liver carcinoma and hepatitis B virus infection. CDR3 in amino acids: CASSEAVNTGELFF. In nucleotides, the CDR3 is TGTGCCAGCAGTGAGGCAGTGAACACCGGGGAGCTGTTTTTT.